This TCR beta chain was captured by sequencing in a study of blood T cell repertoires in COVID-19. Study background: Material from acute and convalescent COVID-19 was sourced from the United States, Italy and Spain.

The CDR3 length is 12 residues. From germline, CDR1 is SQVTM and CDR2 ANQGSEA. V was shortened by 4 bases and J by 5 bases, with 11 bases between the two germline ends. The method was immunoSEQ multiplex PCR; TCRdb's version includes in-frame clones alone and lacks a portion of them. The sample contains roughly 250,000 clones, approximately 83% of which appear only once. Cohort 3 donors were reported recovered after two negative PCRs, clearance, or symptom resolution. The chain combines TRBV29-1 with TRBJ2-5; TRBD2 is a possible D gene (6 bases). The sequenced material came from PBMCs or T cells enriched from blood (not recorded which). This sequence was found in a woman aged 25 to 39 who had recovered from COVID-19. CDR3 in DNA: TGCAGCGTTGTGGTCAGCGGGGAGACCCAGTACTTC. Its translation is CSVVVSGETQYF.